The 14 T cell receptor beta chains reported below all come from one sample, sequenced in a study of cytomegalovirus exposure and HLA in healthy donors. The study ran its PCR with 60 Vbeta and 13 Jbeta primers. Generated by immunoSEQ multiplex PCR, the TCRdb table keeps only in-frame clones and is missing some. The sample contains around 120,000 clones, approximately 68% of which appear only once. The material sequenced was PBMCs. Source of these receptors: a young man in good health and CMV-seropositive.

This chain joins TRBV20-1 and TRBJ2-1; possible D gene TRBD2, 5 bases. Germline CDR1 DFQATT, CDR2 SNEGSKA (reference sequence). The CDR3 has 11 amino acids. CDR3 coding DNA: TGCAGCGGGGATAGGTACAATGAGCAGTTCTTC. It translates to CSGDRYNEQFF.

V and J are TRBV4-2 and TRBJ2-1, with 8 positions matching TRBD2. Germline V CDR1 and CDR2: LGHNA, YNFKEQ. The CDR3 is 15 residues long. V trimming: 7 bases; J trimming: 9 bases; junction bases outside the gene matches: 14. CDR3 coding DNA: TGTGCCAGCACCCAGGGAGAGCGGGAGACGGCTGAGCAGTTCTTC. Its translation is CASTQGERETAEQFF.

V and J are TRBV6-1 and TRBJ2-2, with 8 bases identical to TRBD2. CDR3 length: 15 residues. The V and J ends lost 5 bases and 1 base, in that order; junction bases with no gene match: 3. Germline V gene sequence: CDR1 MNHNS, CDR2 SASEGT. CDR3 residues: CASSQTSENTGELFF. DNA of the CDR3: TGTGCCAGCAGTCAGACTAGCGAGAACACCGGGGAGCTGTTTTTT.

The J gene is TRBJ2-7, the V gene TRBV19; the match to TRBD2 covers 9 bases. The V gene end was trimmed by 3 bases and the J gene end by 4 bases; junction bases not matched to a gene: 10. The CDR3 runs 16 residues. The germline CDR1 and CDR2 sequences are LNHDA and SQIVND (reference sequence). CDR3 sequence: CASSIPDSGGVYEQYF. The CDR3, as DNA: TGTGCCAGTAGTATCCCCGATAGCGGGGGTGTTTACGAGCAGTACTTC.

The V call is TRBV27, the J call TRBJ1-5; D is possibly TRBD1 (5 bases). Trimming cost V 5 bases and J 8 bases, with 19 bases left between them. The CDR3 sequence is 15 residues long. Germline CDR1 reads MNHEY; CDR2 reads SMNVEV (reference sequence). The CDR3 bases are TGTGCCAGCAGTCCCTCTTGGCAGGGTGGGGAGCCCCAGCATTTT. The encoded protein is CASSPSWQGGEPQHF.

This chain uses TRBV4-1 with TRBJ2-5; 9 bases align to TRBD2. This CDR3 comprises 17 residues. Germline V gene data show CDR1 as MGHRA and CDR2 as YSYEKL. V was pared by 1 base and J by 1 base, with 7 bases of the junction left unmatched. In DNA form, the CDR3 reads TGCGCCAGCAGCCAAGGGAGTAGCGGGAGACTCCAAGAGACCCAGTACTTC. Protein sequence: CASSQGSSGRLQETQYF.

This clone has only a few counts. DNA for the CDR3: TGCGCCAGCAGCTGGAGACCGGACAGGGCCTCCTACGAGCAGTACTTC. This encodes CASSWRPDRASYEQYF. This rearrangement joins TRBV5-1 to TRBJ2-7; TRBD1 matches 8 bases. The V segment lost 3 bases and the J segment 0 bases; nucleotides outside the gene matches: 8. Germline CDR1 reads SGHRS; CDR2 reads YFSETQ. This CDR3 region has 16 residues. Full variable domain (rest looked up from reference TRBV5-1 and TRBJ2-7): KAGVTQTPRYLIKTRGQQVTLSCSPISGHRSVSWYQQTPGQGLQFLFEYFSETQRNKGNFPGRFSGRQFSNSRSEMNVSTLELGDSALYLCASSWRPDRASYEQYFGPGTRLTVT.

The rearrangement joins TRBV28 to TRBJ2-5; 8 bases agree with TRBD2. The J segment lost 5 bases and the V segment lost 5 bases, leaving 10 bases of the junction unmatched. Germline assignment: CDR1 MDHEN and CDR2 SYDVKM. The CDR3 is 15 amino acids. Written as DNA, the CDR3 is TGTGCCAGCAGTGTCCCGGGACTAGTTAGTGAGACCCAGTACTTC. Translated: CASSVPGLVSETQYF.

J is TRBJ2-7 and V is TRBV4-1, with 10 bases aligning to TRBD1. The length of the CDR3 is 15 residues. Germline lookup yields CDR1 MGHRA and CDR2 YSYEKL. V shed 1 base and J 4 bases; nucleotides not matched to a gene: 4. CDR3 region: CASSQVGDRGYEQYF. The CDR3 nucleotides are TGCGCCAGCAGCCAAGTGGGGGACAGGGGATACGAGCAGTACTTC.

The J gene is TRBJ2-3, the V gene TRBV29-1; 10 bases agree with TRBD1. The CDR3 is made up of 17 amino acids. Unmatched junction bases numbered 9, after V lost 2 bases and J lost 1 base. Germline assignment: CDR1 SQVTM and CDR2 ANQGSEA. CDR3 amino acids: CSVENLRGTGGTDTQYF. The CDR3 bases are TGCAGCGTTGAAAATTTGAGGGGGACAGGGGGCACAGATACGCAGTATTTT.

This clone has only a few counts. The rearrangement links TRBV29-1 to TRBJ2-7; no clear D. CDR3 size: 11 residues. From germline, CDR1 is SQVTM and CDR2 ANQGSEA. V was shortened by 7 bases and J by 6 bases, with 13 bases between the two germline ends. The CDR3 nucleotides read TGCAGCGCCTCGACACGTGGCGAGCAGTACTTC. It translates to CSASTRGEQYF.

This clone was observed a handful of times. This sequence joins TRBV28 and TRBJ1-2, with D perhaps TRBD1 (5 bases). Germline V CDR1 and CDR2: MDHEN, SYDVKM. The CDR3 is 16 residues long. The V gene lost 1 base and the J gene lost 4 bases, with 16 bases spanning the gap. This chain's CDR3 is CASSLSARSGSYGYTF. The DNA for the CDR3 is TGTGCCAGCAGTTTATCAGCTCGTTCAGGGTCCTATGGCTACACCTTC.

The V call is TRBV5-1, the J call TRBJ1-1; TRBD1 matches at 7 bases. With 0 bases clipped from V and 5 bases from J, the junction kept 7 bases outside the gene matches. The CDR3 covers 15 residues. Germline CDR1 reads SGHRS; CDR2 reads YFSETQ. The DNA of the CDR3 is TGCGCCAGCAGCTTGGACAGGGGATTCTTAACTGAAGCTTTCTTT. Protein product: CASSLDRGFLTEAFF.

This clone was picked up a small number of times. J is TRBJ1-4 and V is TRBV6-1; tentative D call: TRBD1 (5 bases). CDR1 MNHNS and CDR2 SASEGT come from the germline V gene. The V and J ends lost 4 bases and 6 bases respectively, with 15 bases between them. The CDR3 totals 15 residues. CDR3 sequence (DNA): TGTGCCAGCAGTGTGATAACAGGTGCGGATGAAAAACTGTTTTTT. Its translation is CASSVITGADEKLFF.